The 28 T cell receptor beta chains reported below all come from one sample, sequenced in a study of blood T cell repertoires in COVID-19. Profiling relied on immunoSEQ multiplex PCR, and the TCRdb table lists in-frame clones only, not all of them. Of 400,000 or so clones in the sample, roughly nine tenths were seen once. Sequencing was performed on PBMCs or T cells enriched from blood (not recorded which). Receptors were obtained from a man aged 25 to 40 who had recovered from COVID-19.

The rearrangement uses TRBV7-2 and TRBJ1-4; 8 positions agree with TRBD1. Germline values: CDR1 SGHTA, CDR2 FQGNSA. Germline trimming cut 5 bases from V and 8 bases from J; bases unmatched to any gene: 10. This CDR3 is built from 15 residues. The DNA of the CDR3 is TGTGCCAGCAGCGAGTCGACAGGGGTGGGCGAAAAACTGTTTTTT. Encoded protein: CASSESTGVGEKLFF.

CDR3 in DNA: TGTGCCAGCAGCGTAGGCGGCAGGGGGCAAGAGACCCAGTACTTC. It encodes CASSVGGRGQETQYF. The chain combines TRBV9 with TRBJ2-5; 7 bases fit TRBD1. V dropped 0 bases and J dropped 2; count of bases not matched to a gene: 4. CDR3 length equals 15 residues. Germline V gene data show CDR1 as SGDLS and CDR2 as YYNGEE.

This chain connects TRBV12-3 or TRBV12-4 to TRBJ1-2; no definite D call. This CDR3 is built from 12 residues. The V end lost 8 bases, the J end lost 0 bases, and 7 bases lay between the germline ends. The CDR3 DNA is TGTGCCAGCTTGACAACTAACTATGGCTACACCTTC. It translates to CASLTTNYGYTF.

The V gene is TRBV28, the J gene TRBJ1-4; possibly TRBD1 for D (6 bases). V was trimmed by 6 bases and J by 5 bases, leaving 16 bases between them. Per the germline V gene, CDR1 is MDHEN and CDR2 is SYDVKM. CDR3 size: 15 residues. Here the CDR3 reads CASSPSGTPNEKLFF. In nucleotides, the CDR3 is TGTGCCAGCAGCCCATCGGGGACACCCAATGAAAAACTGTTTTTT.

The CDR3 sequence is CASSWTDYGYTF. DNA of the CDR3: TGTGCCAGCAGCTGGACAGACTATGGCTACACCTTC. The chain combines TRBV7-9 with TRBJ1-2; D possibly corresponds to TRBD1 (6 bases). The CDR3 consists of 12 residues. CDR1 is SEHNR and CDR2 is FQNEAQ in the germline V gene (reference sequence). V dropped 4 bases and J dropped 3 bases, with 6 bases sitting between them.

The chain has TRBV5-8 and TRBJ2-7; TRBD1 matches at 7 bases. In germline, CDR1 is SGHTS, CDR2 YDEGEE. This CDR3 has 12 amino acids. With 4 bases clipped from V and 3 bases from J, the junction kept 1 base outside the gene matches. The DNA for the CDR3 is TGTGCCAGCAGCGGGGACAGCTACGAGCAGTACTTC. The encoded protein is CASSGDSYEQYF.

V gene TRBV29-1 combines with J gene TRBJ2-1; 12 nucleotides line up with TRBD2. Looked up from germline, CDR1 is SQVTM and CDR2 is ANQGSEA. J was trimmed by 2 bases and V by 7 bases; bases with no gene match: 27. The CDR3 contains 22 residues. In nucleotides, the CDR3 is TGCAGCGCCCGAGGACCCTTAAACCCGGGACTAGCGGGTTTGTCGCCCTACAATGAGCAGTTCTTC. As protein: CSARGPLNPGLAGLSPYNEQFF.

V and J are TRBV10-3 and TRBJ1-1; no firm D call. This CDR3 is built from 13 residues. Trimming took off 8 bases at V and 0 bases at J, with 10 bases between the two ends. CDR1 is ENHRY, CDR2 SYGVKD, per germline. The CDR3 DNA reads TGTGCCATCCAGGCTCGAATGAACACTGAAGCTTTCTTT. Translated, it gives CAIQARMNTEAFF.

V usage is TRBV4-1 and J usage is TRBJ1-2; the D is unclear. V was trimmed by 1 base and J by 0 bases, leaving 9 bases between them. CDR3 length equals 15 residues. Germline lookup yields CDR1 MGHRA and CDR2 YSYEKL. CDR3 region: CASSQGVGANYGYTF. The CDR3 nucleotides read TGCGCCAGCAGCCAAGGGGTGGGAGCTAACTATGGCTACACCTTC.

The chain joins TRBV30 to TRBJ1-1; unclear D gene. The V and J ends lost 3 bases and 11 bases respectively, with 19 bases between them. Per the germline V gene, CDR1 is GTSNPN and CDR2 is SVGIG (reference sequence). The CDR3 totals 13 residues. The DNA for the CDR3 is TGTGCCTGGAGCCCGTCGAAGCGGGGATCGGCTTTCTTT. This translates into CAWSPSKRGSAFF. Filled out from reference TRBV30 and TRBJ1-1, the complete variable domain reads SQTIHQWPATLVQPVGSPLSLECTVEGTSNPNLYWYRQAAGRGLQLLFYSVGIGQISSEVPQNLSASRPQDRQFILSSKKLLLSDSGFYLCAWSPSKRGSAFFGQGTRLTVV.

This chain connects TRBV28 to TRBJ2-3; maybe TRBD1 (5 bases). Germline V CDR1 and CDR2: MDHEN, SYDVKM. V was pared by 7 bases and J by 7 bases, with 9 bases between. The CDR3 has 11 residues. This CDR3 is CASTWGNTQYF. As DNA, the CDR3 is TGTGCCAGCACTTGGGGCAATACGCAGTATTTT.

Concerning this clone: The same CDR3 also results from other DNA sequences found in this sample. J is TRBJ1-2 and V is TRBV2; perhaps TRBD1 as D (6 bases). CDR3 length: 11 amino acids. CDR1 is SNHLY, CDR2 FYNNEI, per germline. V lost 6 bases and J 5 bases, leaving 7 bases between the germline ends. As DNA, the CDR3 is TGTGCCAGCAGCACAGGGTATGGCTACACCTTC. This encodes CASSTGYGYTF.

The chain is built from TRBV3-1 (or the pseudogene TRBV3-2) and TRBJ2-7; maybe TRBD2 (5 bases). The ends were cut back, 1 base at V and 5 bases at J, with 9 bases in the middle. The CDR3 loop spans 13 amino acids. The germline V gene has CDR1 LGHDT and CDR2 YNNKEL (reference sequence). CDR3 in DNA: TGTGCCAGCAGCCAAGTTCCGGGGAACGAGCAGTACTTC. It is translated as CASSQVPGNEQYF.

The V call is TRBV19, the J call TRBJ2-7, with D maybe TRBD1 (7 bases). Germline CDR1 reads LNHDA; CDR2 reads SQIVND (reference sequence). The V and J ends lost 4 bases and 3 bases respectively, with 16 bases between them. This CDR3 has 15 amino acids. Written as DNA, the CDR3 is TGTGCCAGTAGTACCGCAGGGGGGATTCTCTACGAGCAGTACTTC. Its translation is CASSTAGGILYEQYF.

The chain carries TRBV7-2 and TRBJ2-2, with TRBD2 matching over 9 bases. V trimming: 2 bases; J trimming: 5 bases; junction bases outside the gene matches: 15. Germline-derived CDR1 and CDR2 are SGHTA and FQGNSA. This CDR3 has 19 amino acids. The CDR3 here is CASSLSRRFEREDTGELFF. CDR3 DNA sequence: TGTGCCAGCAGCTTATCTCGGCGATTCGAGCGGGAGGATACCGGGGAGCTGTTTTTT.

CDR3 sequence reads: CASREGTGFSSLETQYF. CDR3 nucleotide sequence: TGTGCCAGCAGGGAAGGGACAGGTTTTTCCAGCTTAGAGACCCAGTACTTC. This chain connects TRBV28 to TRBJ2-5; 8 bases match TRBD1. The J segment lost 4 bases and the V segment lost 6 bases, leaving 16 bases of the junction unmatched. The germline V gene encodes CDR1 MDHEN and CDR2 SYDVKM. CDR3 length equals 17 residues.

The V and J genes are TRBV5-4 and TRBJ2-2, with 7 bases matching TRBD1. Germline CDR1 is SGHNT and CDR2 is YYREEE (reference sequence). V was pared by 0 bases and J by 2 bases, with 7 bases of the junction left unmatched. The CDR3 contains 17 residues. The CDR3 coding sequence is TGTGCCAGCAGCTTGGCCGGGACAGTAGTTAACACCGGGGAGCTGTTTTTT. This sequence encodes CASSLAGTVVNTGELFF.

The rearrangement joins TRBV6-5 to TRBJ2-5; 11 bases match TRBD2. Germline loops: CDR1 MNHEY, CDR2 SVGAGI. This CDR3 contains 14 residues. V dropped 8 bases and J dropped 4; count of bases not matched to a gene: 6. Here the CDR3 reads CASGAGLAGETQYF. The CDR3 region has the DNA TGTGCCAGCGGAGCTGGACTAGCGGGAGAGACCCAGTACTTC.

V usage is TRBV5-1 and J usage is TRBJ2-1; D perhaps matches TRBD1 (6 bases). Germline lookup yields CDR1 SGHRS and CDR2 YFSETQ. V was clipped by 0 bases and J by 3 bases, with 10 bases between them. This CDR3 region has 15 residues. The CDR3 reads CASSLAGTNYNEQFF. CDR3 DNA sequence: TGCGCCAGCAGCTTGGCCGGGACAAACTACAATGAGCAGTTCTTC.

This clone was recorded once. The V and J genes are TRBV11-2 and TRBJ2-2; D might be TRBD2 (5 bases). Germline V lookup: CDR1 SGHAT, CDR2 FQNNGV. Between the trimmed V and J ends, which lost 0 bases and 1 base, there was a span of 9 bases. The CDR3 covers 16 residues. The CDR3 DNA follows: TGTGCCAGCAGCTTAGATAGAAGCGGGAACACCGGGGAGCTGTTTTTT. Encoded protein: CASSLDRSGNTGELFF.

The J gene is TRBJ2-1, the V gene TRBV4-1; 11 bases align to TRBD2. The V gene's germline CDR1 is MGHRA and CDR2 YSYEKL. Trimming took 2 bases from V and 6 from J; bases not matched to a gene: 9. The CDR3 is made up of 17 amino acids. CDR3 DNA sequence: TGCGCCAGCAGCCAAAATGCCGGGACTAGCGGATCCAATGAGCAGTTCTTC. Its protein is CASSQNAGTSGSNEQFF.

CDR3 bases: TGTGCCAGCAGACCGACAGGGGGCGAGGCTGGCTACACCTTC. As protein: CASRPTGGEAGYTF. The chain is built from TRBV11-2 and TRBJ1-2; 10 nucleotides align to TRBD1. The V gene end was trimmed by 6 bases and the J gene end by 7 bases; junction bases not matched to a gene: 8. Germline V lookup: CDR1 SGHAT, CDR2 FQNNGV. This CDR3 comprises 14 residues.

The chain combines TRBV19 with TRBJ2-7; 7 nucleotides match TRBD1. The CDR3 extends over 14 amino acids. CDR1 is LNHDA and CDR2 is SQIVND in the germline V gene (reference sequence). V dropped 6 bases and J dropped 3; count of bases not matched to a gene: 8. The CDR3 DNA reads TGTGCCAGTAGCCCCGGGACAGAGGGCTACGAGCAGTACTTC. It translates to CASSPGTEGYEQYF.

The chain recombines TRBV19 with TRBJ1-5; TRBD1 aligns across 7 bases. From germline, CDR1 is LNHDA and CDR2 SQIVND (reference sequence). This CDR3 contains 20 residues. Trimming removed 11 bases from V and 4 bases from J; junction bases left unmatched: 29. For the CDR3, the DNA is TGTGCCCGGGCCCAGACACACCTAAACTCGAGGACAGGCAAAAATCAGCCCCAGCATTTT. Its translation: CARAQTHLNSRTGKNQPQHF.

This chain links TRBV7-3 with TRBJ2-1, with 11 bases identical to TRBD2. Germline-derived CDR1 and CDR2 are SGHTA and FQGTGA. CDR3 size: 21 residues. With 2 bases clipped from V and 0 bases from J, the junction kept 15 bases outside the gene matches. The CDR3 DNA reads as TGTGCCAGCAGCTTATTGGGCCGGAGACTAGCGGGACTGAGCTCCTACAATGAGCAGTTCTTC. As protein: CASSLLGRRLAGLSSYNEQFF.

This chain connects TRBV30 to TRBJ1-1; D is ambiguous. CDR3 length equals 16 residues. Germline CDR1 is GTSNPN and CDR2 is SVGIG (reference sequence). Trimming left V 8 bases short and J 0 bases short, with 22 bases between. For the CDR3, the DNA is TGTGCCCAGAAGGGAGGGCAGTCTGATTTGAACACTGAAGCTTTCTTT. As protein: CAQKGGQSDLNTEAFF.

To note about this clone: The sample contains more than one DNA sequence encoding this CDR3. The V gene is TRBV5-1, the J gene TRBJ2-5; 11 bases agree with TRBD1. Germline loops: CDR1 SGHRS, CDR2 YFSETQ. J was trimmed by 5 bases and V by 4 bases; bases with no gene match: 4. CDR3 length: 14 residues. CDR3: CASSLGQGAETQYF. In DNA form, the CDR3 reads TGCGCCAGCAGCCTAGGACAGGGGGCCGAGACCCAGTACTTC.

This chain uses TRBV19 with TRBJ1-2, with D maybe TRBD1 (6 bases). V lost 5 bases and J lost 10, with 17 bases in between. Germline CDR1 reads LNHDA; CDR2 reads SQIVND (reference sequence). The CDR3 runs to 13 residues. The CDR3 DNA reads as TGTGCCAGTAGTCCGGGGGGGGCCGGTGCCTACACCTTC. Translation: CASSPGGAGAYTF.